The source of this TCR beta chain is a study of T-cell memory formation after mild COVID-19. General study results and limits: Pre-infection memory held some responding clones, suggesting pre-existing cross-reactive T cells responded.

A 5'RACE reaction primed in the constant segment made cDNA libraries of TCR alpha and TCR beta, and these carried sample barcodes and UMIs. TCRdb called the 5' RACE reads again in MiXCR, with one record for every CDR3 protein. The profile covers about 190,000 distinct CDR3 sequences, with under 30% appearing a single time and 9.5% to 12% taken by the ten largest. As concerns this clonotype: Its antigen is currently unknown.

This sequence originates from an adult woman who had mild COVID-19 (a few samples of this study predate the infection). Cell type and time point are not known. Specimen: PBMCs or a T cell subset sorted from them (not recorded which).

CDR3 DNA: TGTGCCAGCAGCCCCGACCTGAATGAAAAACTGTTTTTT. Translating gives CASSPDLNEKLFF. This chain joins TRBV5-4 and TRBJ1-4; no clear D gene. This CDR3 is 13 amino acids long. Germline-derived CDR1 and CDR2 are SGHNT and YYREEE (reference sequence). Deletions cut 4 bases from V and 5 bases from J, with 9 bases between.